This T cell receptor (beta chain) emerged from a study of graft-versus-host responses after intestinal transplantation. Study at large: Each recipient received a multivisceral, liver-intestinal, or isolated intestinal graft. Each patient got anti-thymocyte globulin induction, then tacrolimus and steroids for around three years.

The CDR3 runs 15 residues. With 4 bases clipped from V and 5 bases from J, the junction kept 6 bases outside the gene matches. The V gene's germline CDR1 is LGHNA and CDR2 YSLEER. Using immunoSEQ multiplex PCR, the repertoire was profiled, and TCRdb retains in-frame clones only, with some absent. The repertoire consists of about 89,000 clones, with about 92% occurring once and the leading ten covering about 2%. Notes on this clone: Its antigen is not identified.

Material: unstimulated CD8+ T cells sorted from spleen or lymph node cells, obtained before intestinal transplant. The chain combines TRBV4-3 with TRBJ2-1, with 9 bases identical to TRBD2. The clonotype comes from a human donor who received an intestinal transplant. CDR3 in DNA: TGCGCCAGCAGCCGAATAGCGGGGGAGGACAATGAGCAGTTCTTC. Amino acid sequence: CASSRIAGEDNEQFF.